This T cell receptor (beta chain) is from a study of a mutant IDH1 vaccine in newly diagnosed glioma. At the level of the study: Vaccination followed radiotherapy alone by 4-6 weeks, or accompanied temozolomide cycles. Among treated patients, roughly 60% were male and around 40% female, and mean age was around 40 years.

Points on this clone: Its cognate antigen is unknown.

Assay: immunoSEQ multiplex PCR; the TCRdb copy retains only in-frame clones and omits some. This table holds around 31,000 clones, roughly 89% found once. Stated time point: week 11, during vaccination. In every dose of vaccine, 300 ug of mutant IDH1 20-mer peptide was given alongside topical imiquimod. Donors had new WHO grade 3 or 4 IDH1-mutant, ATRX-lost astrocytomas. J lost 7 bases, V lost 4 bases, and 11 bases had no gene match. The CDR3 is 15 residues long. CDR1 is LNHNV, CDR2 YYDKDF, per germline (reference sequence). This sample comprised PBMCs, obtained from a glioma patient whose treatment included an IDH1 peptide vaccine. The clonotype originates from a man aged 18 to 29 with glioma. This chain connects TRBV15 to TRBJ2-7; 9 bases line up with TRBD1. CDR3: CATSTWTGESGEQYF. CDR3 bases: TGTGCCACCAGCACGTGGACAGGGGAATCAGGGGAGCAGTACTTC.